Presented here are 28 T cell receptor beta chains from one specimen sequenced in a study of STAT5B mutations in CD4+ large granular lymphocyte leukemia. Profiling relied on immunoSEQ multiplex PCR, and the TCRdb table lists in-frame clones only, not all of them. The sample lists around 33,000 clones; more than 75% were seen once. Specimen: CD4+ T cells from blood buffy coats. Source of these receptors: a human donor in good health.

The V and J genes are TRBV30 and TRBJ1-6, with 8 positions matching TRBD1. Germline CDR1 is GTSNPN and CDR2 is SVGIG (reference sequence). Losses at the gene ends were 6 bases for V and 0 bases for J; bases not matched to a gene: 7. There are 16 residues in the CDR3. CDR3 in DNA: TGTGCCTGTTTAAGGACAGGGAACTCCTATAATTCACCCCTCCACTTT. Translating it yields CACLRTGNSYNSPLHF.

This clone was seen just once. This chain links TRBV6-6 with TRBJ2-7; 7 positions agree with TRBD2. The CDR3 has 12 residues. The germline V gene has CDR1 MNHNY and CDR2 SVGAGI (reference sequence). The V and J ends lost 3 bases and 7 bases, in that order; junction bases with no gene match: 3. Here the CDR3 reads CASSYVGREQYF. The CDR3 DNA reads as TGTGCCAGCAGTTATGTCGGGAGGGAGCAGTACTTC.

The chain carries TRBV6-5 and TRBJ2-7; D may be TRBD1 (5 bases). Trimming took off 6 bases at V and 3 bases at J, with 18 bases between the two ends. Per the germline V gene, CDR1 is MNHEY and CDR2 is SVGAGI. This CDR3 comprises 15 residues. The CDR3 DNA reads TGTGCCAGCAGACCGGAACCAGGACAATTCTACGAGCAGTACTTC. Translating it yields CASRPEPGQFYEQYF.

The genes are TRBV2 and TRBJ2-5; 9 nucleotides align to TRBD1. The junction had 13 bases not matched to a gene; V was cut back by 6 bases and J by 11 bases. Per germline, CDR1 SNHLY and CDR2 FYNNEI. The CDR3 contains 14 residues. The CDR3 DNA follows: TGTGCCAGCAGCCCCTTACAGGGGGCTGGGGAGCAGTACTTC. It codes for CASSPLQGAGEQYF.

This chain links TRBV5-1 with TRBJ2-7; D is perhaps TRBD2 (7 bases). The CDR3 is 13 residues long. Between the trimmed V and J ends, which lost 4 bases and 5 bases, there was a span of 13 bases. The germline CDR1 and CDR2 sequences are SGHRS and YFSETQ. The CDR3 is CASSPRGGDEQYF. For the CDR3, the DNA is TGCGCCAGCAGCCCTAGGGGGGGGGACGAGCAGTACTTC.

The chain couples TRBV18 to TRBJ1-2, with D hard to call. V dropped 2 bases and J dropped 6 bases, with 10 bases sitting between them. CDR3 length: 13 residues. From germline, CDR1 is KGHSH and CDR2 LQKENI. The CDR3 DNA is TGTGCCAGCTCACCAGGGCAGCCGGATGGCTACACCTTC. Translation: CASSPGQPDGYTF.

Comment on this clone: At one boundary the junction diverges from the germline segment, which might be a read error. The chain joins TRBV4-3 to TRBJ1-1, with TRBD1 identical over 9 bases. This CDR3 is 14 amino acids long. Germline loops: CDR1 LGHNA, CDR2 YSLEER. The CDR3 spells CVSSRSTGGTEAFF. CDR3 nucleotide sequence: TGCGTCAGCAGCCGGTCGACAGGGGGCACTGAAGCTTTCTTT.

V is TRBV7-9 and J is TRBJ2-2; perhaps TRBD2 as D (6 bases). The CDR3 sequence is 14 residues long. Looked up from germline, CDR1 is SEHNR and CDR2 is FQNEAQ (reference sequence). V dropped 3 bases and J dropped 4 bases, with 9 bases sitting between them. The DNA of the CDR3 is TGTGCCAGCAGCTTGTTGGGAGGCACCGGGGAGCTGTTTTTT. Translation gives CASSLLGGTGELFF.

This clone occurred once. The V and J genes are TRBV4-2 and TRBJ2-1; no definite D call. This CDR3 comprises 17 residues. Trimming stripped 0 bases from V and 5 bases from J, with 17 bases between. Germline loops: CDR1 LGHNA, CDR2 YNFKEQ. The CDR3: CASSQDGGARANNEQFF. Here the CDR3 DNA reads TGTGCCAGCAGCCAAGATGGTGGAGCAAGGGCCAACAATGAGCAGTTCTTC.

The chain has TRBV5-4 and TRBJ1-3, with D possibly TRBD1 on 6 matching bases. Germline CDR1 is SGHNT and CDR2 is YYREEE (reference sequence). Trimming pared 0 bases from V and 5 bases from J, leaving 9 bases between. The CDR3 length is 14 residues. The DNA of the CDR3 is TGTGCCAGCAGCTTGGAACAGGGAAGAAACACCATATATTTT. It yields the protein CASSLEQGRNTIYF.

The CDR3 DNA is TGTGCCAGTAGTTTTGGGGGCGCGAGGACCGGGGAGCTGTTTTTT. Its protein is CASSFGGARTGELFF. This chain uses TRBV19 with TRBJ2-2, with D perhaps TRBD1 (6 bases). This CDR3 contains 15 residues. V lost 5 bases, J lost 5 bases, and 15 bases lay in between. Germline V lookup: CDR1 LNHDA, CDR2 SQIVND (reference sequence).

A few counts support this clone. CDR3 sequence (DNA): TGTGCCAGCAGCCTCCGGGACAGGGGCTACAATGAGCAGTTCTTC. Translated: CASSLRDRGYNEQFF. The chain couples TRBV27 to TRBJ2-1; 10 bases match TRBD1. Germline V CDR1 and CDR2: MNHEY, SMNVEV (reference sequence). J gave up 3 bases and V 6 bases, and 5 bases lay outside the gene matches. The CDR3 covers 15 residues.

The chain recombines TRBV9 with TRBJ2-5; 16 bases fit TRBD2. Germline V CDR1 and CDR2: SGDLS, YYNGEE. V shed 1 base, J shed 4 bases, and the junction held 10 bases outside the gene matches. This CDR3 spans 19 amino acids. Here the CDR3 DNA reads TGTGCCAGCAGCGTATTCGTAGGGACTAGCGGGGGGGCCCCAGAGACCCAGTACTTC. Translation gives CASSVFVGTSGGAPETQYF.

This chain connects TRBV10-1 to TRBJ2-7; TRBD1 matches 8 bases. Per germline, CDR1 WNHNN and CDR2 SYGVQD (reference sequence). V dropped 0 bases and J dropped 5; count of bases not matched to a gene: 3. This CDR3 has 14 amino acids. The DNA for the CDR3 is TGCGCCAGCAGTGAGTCGGGCAGGGGGCACGAGCAGTACTTC. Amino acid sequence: CASSESGRGHEQYF.

CDR3: CASSQVYSPYEQYF. DNA for the CDR3: TGTGCCAGCAGCCAAGTTTACAGCCCCTACGAGCAGTACTTC. The V and J genes are TRBV14 and TRBJ2-7; D unclear. V shed 1 base and J shed 2 bases, with 9 bases lying between them. The CDR3 runs to 14 residues. Looked up from germline, CDR1 is SGHDN and CDR2 is FVKESK. Full variable domain (missing parts from reference TRBV14 and TRBJ2-7): EAGVTQFPSHSVIEKGQTVTLRCDPISGHDNLYWYRRVMGKEIKFLLHFVKESKQDESGMPNNRFLAERTGGTYSTLKVQPAELEDSGVYFCASSQVYSPYEQYFGPGTRLTVT.

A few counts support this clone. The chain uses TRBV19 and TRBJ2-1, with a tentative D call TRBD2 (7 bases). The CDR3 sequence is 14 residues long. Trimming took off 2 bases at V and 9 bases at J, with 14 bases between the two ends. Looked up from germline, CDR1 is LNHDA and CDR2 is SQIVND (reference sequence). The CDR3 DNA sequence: TGTGCCAGTAGTATAAGGCAGGGGAGGGGTGAGCAGTTCTTC. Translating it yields CASSIRQGRGEQFF. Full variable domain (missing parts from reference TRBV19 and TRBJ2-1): DGGITQSPKYLFRKEGQNVTLSCEQNLNHDAMYWYRQDPGQGLRLIYYSQIVNDFQKGDIAEGYSVSREKKESFPLTVTSAQKNPTAFYLCASSIRQGRGEQFFGPGTRLTVL.

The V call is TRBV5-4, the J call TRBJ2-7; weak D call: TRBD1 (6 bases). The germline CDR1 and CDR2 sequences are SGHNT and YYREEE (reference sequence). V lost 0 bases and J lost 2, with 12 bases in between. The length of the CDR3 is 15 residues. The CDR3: CASSLGGTPPYEQYF. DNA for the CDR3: TGTGCCAGCAGCTTGGGTGGGACACCACCCTACGAGCAGTACTTC.

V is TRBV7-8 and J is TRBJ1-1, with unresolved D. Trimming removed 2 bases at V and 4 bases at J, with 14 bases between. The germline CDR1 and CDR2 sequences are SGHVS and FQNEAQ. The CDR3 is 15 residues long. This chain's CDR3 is CASSLRARRSTEAFF. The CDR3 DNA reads TGTGCCAGCAGCTTACGAGCCCGAAGGAGCACTGAAGCTTTCTTT.

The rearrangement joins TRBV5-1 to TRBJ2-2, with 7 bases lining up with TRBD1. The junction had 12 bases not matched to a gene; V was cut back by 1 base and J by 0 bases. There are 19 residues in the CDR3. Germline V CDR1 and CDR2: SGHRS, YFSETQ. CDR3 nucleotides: TGCGCCAGCAGCTTGAACCGGGTCTCCGGGACAGCGAACACCGGGGAGCTGTTTTTT. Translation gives CASSLNRVSGTANTGELFF.

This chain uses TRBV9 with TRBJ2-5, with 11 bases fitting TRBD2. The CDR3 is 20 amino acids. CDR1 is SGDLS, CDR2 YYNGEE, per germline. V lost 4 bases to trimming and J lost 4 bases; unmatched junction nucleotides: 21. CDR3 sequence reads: CASSPEGVRTSGPSGETQYF. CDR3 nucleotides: TGTGCCAGCAGCCCAGAGGGGGTTAGGACTAGCGGGCCCTCGGGAGAGACCCAGTACTTC.

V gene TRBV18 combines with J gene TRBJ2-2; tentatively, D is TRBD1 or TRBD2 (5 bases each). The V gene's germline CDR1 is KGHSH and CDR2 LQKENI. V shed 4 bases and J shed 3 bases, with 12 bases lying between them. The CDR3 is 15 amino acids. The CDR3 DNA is TGTGCCAGCTCACTGTCAGGGAGTGACACCGGGGAGCTGTTTTTT. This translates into CASSLSGSDTGELFF.

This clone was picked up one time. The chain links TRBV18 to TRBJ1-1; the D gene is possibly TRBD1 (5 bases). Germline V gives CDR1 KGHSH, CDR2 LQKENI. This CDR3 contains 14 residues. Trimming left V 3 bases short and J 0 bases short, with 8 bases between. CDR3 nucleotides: TGTGCCAGCTCACCTCAGGGCGTGAACACTGAAGCTTTCTTT. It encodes CASSPQGVNTEAFF.

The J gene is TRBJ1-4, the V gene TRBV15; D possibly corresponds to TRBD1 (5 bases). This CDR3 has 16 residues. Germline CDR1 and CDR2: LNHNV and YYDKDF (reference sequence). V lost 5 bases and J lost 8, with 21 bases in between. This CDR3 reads CATSGTGTPRKEKLFF. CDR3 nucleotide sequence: TGTGCCACCAGCGGCACCGGGACTCCGAGGAAGGAAAAACTGTTTTTT.

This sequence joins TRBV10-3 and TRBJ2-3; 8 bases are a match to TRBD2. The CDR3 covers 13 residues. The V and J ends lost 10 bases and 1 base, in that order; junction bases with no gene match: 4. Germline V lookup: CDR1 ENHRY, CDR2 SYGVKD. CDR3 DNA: TGTGCCACCTCACTAGCGGGCACAGATACGCAGTATTTT. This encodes CATSLAGTDTQYF.

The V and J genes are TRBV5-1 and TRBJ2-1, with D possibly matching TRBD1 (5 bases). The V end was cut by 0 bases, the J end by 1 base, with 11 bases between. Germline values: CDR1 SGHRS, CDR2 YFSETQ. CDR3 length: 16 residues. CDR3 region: CASSLVGQGSYNEQFF. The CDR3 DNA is TGCGCCAGCAGCTTGGTAGGGCAGGGTTCCTACAATGAGCAGTTCTTC.

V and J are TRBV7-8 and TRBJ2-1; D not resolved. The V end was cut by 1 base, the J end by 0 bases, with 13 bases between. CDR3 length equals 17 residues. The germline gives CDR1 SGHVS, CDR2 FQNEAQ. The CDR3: CASSLGLGRSSYNEQFF. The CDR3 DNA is TGTGCCAGCAGCTTAGGGTTGGGCAGAAGCTCCTACAATGAGCAGTTCTTC.

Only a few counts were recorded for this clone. The DNA of the CDR3 is TGTGCCAGCAGCCAAGCGGGGACTAGCGGGAGTACGGATGAGCAGTTCTTC. Translating gives CASSQAGTSGSTDEQFF. This rearrangement joins TRBV4-2 to TRBJ2-1; TRBD2 matches at 14 bases. V trimming: 1 base; J trimming: 8 bases; junction bases outside the gene matches: 7. There are 17 residues in the CDR3. CDR1 is LGHNA, CDR2 YNFKEQ, per germline.

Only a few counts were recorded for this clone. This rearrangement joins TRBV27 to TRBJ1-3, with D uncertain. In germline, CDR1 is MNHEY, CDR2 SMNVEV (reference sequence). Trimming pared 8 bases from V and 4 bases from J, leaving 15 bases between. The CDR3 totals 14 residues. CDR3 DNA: TGTGCCAGCTCCCCGCGTCCTAACGGAAACACCATATATTTT. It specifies CASSPRPNGNTIYF.